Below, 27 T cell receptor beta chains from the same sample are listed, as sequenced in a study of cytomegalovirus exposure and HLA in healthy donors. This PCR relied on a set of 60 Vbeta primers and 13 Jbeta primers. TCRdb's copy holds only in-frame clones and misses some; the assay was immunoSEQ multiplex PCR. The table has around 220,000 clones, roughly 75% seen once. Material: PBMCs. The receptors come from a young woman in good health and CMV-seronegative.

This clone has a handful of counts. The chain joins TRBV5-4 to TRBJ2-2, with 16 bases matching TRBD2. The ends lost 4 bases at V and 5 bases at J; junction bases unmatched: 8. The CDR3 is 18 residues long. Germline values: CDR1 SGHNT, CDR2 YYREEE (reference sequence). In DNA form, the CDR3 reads TGTGCCAGCAGCCTCGGGGGACTAGCGGGAGGGAGTACCGGGGAGCTGTTTTTT. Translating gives CASSLGGLAGGSTGELFF.

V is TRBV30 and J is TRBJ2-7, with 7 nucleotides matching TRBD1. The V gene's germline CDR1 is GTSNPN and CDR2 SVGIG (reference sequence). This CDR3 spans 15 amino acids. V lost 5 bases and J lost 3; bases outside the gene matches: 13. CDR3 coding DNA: TGTGCCTGGGACCAGGGACAGTCCGTCCTCTACGAGCAGTACTTC. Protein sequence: CAWDQGQSVLYEQYF.

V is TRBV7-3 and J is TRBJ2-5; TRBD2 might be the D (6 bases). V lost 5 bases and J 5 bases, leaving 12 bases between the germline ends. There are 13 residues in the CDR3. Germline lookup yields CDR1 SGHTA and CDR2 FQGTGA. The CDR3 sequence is CASSDNRGETQYF. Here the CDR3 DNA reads TGTGCCAGCAGCGACAACCGGGGGGAGACCCAGTACTTC.

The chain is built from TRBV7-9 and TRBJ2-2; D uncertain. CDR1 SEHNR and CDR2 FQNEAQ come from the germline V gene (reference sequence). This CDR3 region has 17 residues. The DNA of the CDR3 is TGTTGCAGCAGCAATCCTCCACGACTGACGAACACCGGGGAGCTGTTTTTT. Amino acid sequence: CCSSNPPRLTNTGELFF.

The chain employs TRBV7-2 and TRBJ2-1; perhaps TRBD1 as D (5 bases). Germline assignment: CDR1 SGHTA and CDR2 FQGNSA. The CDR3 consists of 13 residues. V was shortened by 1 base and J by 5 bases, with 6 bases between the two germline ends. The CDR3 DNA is TGTGCCAGCAGCTTAGACAGGAACAATGAGCAGTTCTTC. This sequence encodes CASSLDRNNEQFF.

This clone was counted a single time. The CDR3 DNA sequence: TGTGCCAGCAGTGAAGGGAGTGGCAGCCTCACCTACCAAGAGACCCAGTACTTC. Its protein is CASSEGSGSLTYQETQYF. V and J are TRBV6-1 and TRBJ2-5; the D is unclear. The CDR3 runs to 18 residues. Between the trimmed V and J ends, which lost 1 base and 0 bases, there was a span of 18 bases. CDR1 and CDR2 from the germline V gene are MNHNS and SASEGT.

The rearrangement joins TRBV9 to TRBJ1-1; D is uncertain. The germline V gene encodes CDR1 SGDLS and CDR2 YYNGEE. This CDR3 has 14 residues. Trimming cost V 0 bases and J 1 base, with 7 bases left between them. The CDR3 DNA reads TGTGCCAGCAGCGTAGACAGCTGGAACACTGAAGCTTTCTTT. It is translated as CASSVDSWNTEAFF.

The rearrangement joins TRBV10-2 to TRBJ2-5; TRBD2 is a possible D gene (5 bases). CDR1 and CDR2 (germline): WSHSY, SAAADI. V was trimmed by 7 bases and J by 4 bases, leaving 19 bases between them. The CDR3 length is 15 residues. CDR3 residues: CASKPAGGRGETQYF. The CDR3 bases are TGCGCCAGCAAACCAGCCGGAGGTCGTGGAGAGACCCAGTACTTC.

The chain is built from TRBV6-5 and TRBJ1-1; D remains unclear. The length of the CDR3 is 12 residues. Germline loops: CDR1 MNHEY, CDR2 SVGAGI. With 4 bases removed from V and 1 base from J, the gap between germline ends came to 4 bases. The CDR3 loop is CASSFRNTEAFF. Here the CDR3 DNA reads TGTGCCAGCAGTTTCCGGAACACTGAAGCTTTCTTT.

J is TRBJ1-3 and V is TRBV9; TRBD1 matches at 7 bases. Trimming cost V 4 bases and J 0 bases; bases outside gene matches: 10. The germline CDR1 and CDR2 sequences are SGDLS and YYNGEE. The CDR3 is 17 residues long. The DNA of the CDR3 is TGTGCCAGCAGCTTGACAGGGCTCCTCTCCTCTGGAAACACCATATATTTT. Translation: CASSLTGLLSSGNTIYF.

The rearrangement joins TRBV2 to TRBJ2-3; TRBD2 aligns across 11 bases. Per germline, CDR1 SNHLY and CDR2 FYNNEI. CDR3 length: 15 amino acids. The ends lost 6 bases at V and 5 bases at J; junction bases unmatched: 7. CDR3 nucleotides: TGTGCCAGCAGAACCCTAGCGGGAGGTAGAGATACGCAGTATTTT. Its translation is CASRTLAGGRDTQYF.

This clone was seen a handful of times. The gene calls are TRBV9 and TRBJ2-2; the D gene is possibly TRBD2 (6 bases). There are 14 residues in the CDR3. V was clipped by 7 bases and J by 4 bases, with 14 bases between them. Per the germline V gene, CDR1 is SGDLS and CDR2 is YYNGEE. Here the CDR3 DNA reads TGTGCCAGCTCCACCGGGACTTTCACCGGGGAGCTGTTTTTT. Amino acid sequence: CASSTGTFTGELFF.

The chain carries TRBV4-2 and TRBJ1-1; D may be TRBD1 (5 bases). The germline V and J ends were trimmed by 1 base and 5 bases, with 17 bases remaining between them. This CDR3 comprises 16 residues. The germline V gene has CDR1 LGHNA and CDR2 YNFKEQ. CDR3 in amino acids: CASSQVFRGRGTEAFF. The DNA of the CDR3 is TGTGCCAGCAGCCAAGTGTTCCGAGGTCGGGGGACTGAAGCTTTCTTT.

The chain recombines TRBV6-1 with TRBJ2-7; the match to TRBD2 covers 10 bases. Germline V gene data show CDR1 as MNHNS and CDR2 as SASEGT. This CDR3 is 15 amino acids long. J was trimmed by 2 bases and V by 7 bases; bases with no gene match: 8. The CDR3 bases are TGTGCCAGCAAGGGAGAGCGGGGGGGTGCCTACGAGCAGTACTTC. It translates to CASKGERGGAYEQYF.

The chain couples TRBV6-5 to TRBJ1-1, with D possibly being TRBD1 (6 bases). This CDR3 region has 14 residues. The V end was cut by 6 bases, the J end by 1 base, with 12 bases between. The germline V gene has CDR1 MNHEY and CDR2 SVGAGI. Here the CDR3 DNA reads TGTGCCAGCAGACACAGGGAAGGGAACACTGAAGCTTTCTTT. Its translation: CASRHREGNTEAFF.

The CDR3 bases are TGCAGCGTTGAAGTATCAGGGGGCCATGAGCAGTTCTTC. Its protein is CSVEVSGGHEQFF. The J gene is TRBJ2-1, the V gene TRBV29-1; TRBD1 matches 8 bases. The length of the CDR3 is 13 residues. The germline gives CDR1 SQVTM, CDR2 ANQGSEA. The J segment lost 8 bases and the V segment lost 1 base, leaving 4 bases of the junction unmatched.

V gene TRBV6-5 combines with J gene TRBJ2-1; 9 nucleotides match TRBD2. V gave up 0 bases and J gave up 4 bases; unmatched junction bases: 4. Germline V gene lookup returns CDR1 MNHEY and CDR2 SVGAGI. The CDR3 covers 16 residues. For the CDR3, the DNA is TGTGCCAGCAGTTACTCGACTAGCGGCCTGTACAATGAGCAGTTCTTC. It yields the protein CASSYSTSGLYNEQFF.

CDR3 residues: CASSDVSVTMLAFF. The CDR3 bases are TGTGCCAGCAGTGATGTGTCAGTTACCATGTTAGCTTTCTTT. The chain has TRBV6-5 and TRBJ1-1, with D uncertain. The CDR3 loop spans 14 amino acids. Germline loops: CDR1 MNHEY, CDR2 SVGAGI. The germline V and J ends were trimmed by 5 bases and 10 bases, with 20 bases remaining between them.

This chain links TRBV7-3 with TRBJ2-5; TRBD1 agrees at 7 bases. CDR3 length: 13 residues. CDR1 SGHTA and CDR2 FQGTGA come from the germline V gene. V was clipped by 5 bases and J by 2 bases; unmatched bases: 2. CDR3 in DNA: TGTGCCAGCAGCCAGACAGGGCAAGAGACCCAGTACTTC. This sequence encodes CASSQTGQETQYF.

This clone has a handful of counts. The DNA of the CDR3 is TGTGCCAGCAGTAAAGACGTGGGAGACCCCTACGAGCAGTACTTC. Translated: CASSKDVGDPYEQYF. V is TRBV2 and J is TRBJ2-5; D may be TRBD2 (5 bases). The tail of the sequence fits TRBJ2-7 better, so the J call may be wrong. Germline CDR1 reads SNHLY; CDR2 reads FYNNEI. The CDR3 is made up of 15 amino acids.

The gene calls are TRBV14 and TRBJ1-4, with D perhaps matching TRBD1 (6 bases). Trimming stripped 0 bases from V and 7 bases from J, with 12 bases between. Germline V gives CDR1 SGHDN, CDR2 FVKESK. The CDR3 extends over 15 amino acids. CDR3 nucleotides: TGTGCCAGCAGCCAAGATAGAGGGGGAAGTGAAAAACTGTTTTTT. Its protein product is CASSQDRGGSEKLFF. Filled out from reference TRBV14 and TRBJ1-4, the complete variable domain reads EAGVTQFPSHSVIEKGQTVTLRCDPISGHDNLYWYRRVMGKEIKFLLHFVKESKQDESGMPNNRFLAERTGGTYSTLKVQPAELEDSGVYFCASSQDRGGSEKLFFGSGTQLSVL.

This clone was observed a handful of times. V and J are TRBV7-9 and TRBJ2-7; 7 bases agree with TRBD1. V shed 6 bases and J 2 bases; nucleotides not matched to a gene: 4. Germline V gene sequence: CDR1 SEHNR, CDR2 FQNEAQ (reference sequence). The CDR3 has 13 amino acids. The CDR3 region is CASSGDSPYEQYF. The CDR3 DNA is TGTGCCAGCAGTGGGGACAGTCCCTACGAGCAGTACTTC.

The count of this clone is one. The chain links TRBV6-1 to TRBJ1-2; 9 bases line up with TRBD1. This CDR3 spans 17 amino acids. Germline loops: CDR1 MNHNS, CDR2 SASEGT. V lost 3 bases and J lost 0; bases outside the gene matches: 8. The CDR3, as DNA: TGTGCCAGCAGTGAGGGGACAGGGCCCGGTTCTAACTATGGCTACACCTTC. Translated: CASSEGTGPGSNYGYTF.

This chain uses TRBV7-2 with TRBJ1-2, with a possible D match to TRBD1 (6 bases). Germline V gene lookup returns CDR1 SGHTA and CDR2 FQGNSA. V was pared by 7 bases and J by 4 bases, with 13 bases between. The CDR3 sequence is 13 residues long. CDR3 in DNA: TGTGCCAGCACCGGGAGGGGGGGCTATGGCTACACCTTC. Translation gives CASTGRGGYGYTF.

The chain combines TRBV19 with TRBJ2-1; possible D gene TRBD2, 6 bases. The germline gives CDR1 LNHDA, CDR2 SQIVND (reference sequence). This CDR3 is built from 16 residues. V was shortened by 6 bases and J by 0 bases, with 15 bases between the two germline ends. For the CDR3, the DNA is TGTGCCAGTAGGGGGACCATGACTAGCTCCTACAATGAGCAGTTCTTC. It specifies CASRGTMTSSYNEQFF. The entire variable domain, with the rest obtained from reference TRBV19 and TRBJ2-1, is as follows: DGGITQSPKYLFRKEGQNVTLSCEQNLNHDAMYWYRQDPGQGLRLIYYSQIVNDFQKGDIAEGYSVSREKKESFPLTVTSAQKNPTAFYLCASRGTMTSSYNEQFFGPGTRLTVL.

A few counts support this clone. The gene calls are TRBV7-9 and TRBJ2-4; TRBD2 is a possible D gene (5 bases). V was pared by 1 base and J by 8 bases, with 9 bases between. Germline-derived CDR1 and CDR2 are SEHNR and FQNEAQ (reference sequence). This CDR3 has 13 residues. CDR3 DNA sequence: TGTGCCAGCAGCTTAGATTCCGGGGACATTCAGTACTTC. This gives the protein CASSLDSGDIQYF.

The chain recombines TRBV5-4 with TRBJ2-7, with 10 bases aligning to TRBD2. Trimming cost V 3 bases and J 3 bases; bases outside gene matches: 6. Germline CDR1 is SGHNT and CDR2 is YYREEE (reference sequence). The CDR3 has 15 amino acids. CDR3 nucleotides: TGTGCCAGCAGCTCACTACTAGCGGGGAACTACGAGCAGTACTTC. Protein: CASSSLLAGNYEQYF. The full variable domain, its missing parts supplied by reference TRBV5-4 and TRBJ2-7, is ETGVTQSPTHLIKTRGQQVTLRCSSQSGHNTVSWYQQALGQGPQFIFQYYREEENGRGNFPPRFSGLQFPNYSSELNVNALELDDSALYLCASSSLLAGNYEQYFGPGTRLTVT.